The 8 T cell receptor beta chains listed next were all sequenced from one sample in a study of blood T cell repertoires in COVID-19. Assay: immunoSEQ multiplex PCR; the TCRdb copy retains only in-frame clones and omits some. The sample consists of roughly 220,000 clones, 86% of them appearing once. Sequencing was carried out using PBMCs or T cells enriched from blood (not recorded which). The receptors originated from a middle-aged woman with acute COVID-19.

The V gene is TRBV25-1, the J gene TRBJ1-1; D is possibly TRBD1 (5 bases). The CDR3 totals 11 residues. V was clipped by 6 bases and J by 9 bases, with 11 bases between them. CDR1 MGHDK and CDR2 SYGVNS come from the germline V gene. The CDR3 bases are TGTGCCAGCAGAGAGGACACGAAAGCTTTCTTT. It is translated as CASREDTKAFF.

CDR3 in DNA: TGTGCCAGCAGCCTTACAGGTTATAATTCACCCCTCCACTTT. Translating gives CASSLTGYNSPLHF. The chain carries TRBV6-5 and TRBJ1-6; a weak D match, TRBD1 (5 bases). The V end was cut by 6 bases, the J end by 4 bases, with 10 bases between. The V gene's germline CDR1 is MNHEY and CDR2 SVGAGI. This CDR3 has 14 amino acids.

This chain joins TRBV6-6 and TRBJ1-4, with 7 bases aligning to TRBD1. Per the germline V gene, CDR1 is MNHNY and CDR2 is SVGAGI (reference sequence). The CDR3 length is 16 residues. Losses at the gene ends were 7 bases for V and 4 bases for J; bases not matched to a gene: 12. The CDR3 DNA follows: TGTGCCAGCACCGGTGACAGGGTTGGCAGTAATGAAAAACTGTTTTTT. Amino acids: CASTGDRVGSNEKLFF.

The chain employs TRBV9 and TRBJ1-1, with D unresolved. V lost 2 bases and J lost 1, with 12 bases in between. This CDR3 has 15 amino acids. The germline V gene has CDR1 SGDLS and CDR2 YYNGEE. CDR3 DNA: TGTGCCAGCAGCGTCGGACGGGGAAAGAACACTGAAGCTTTCTTT. Its protein is CASSVGRGKNTEAFF.

The chain carries TRBV2 and TRBJ2-6; D remains unclear. The CDR3 has 14 amino acids. V was shortened by 8 bases and J by 0 bases, with 8 bases between the two germline ends. Germline CDR1 and CDR2: SNHLY and FYNNEI. CDR3 loop: CASRRSSGANVLTF. The CDR3 DNA follows: TGTGCCAGCCGAAGGAGCTCTGGGGCCAACGTCCTGACTTTC. The full variable domain, its missing parts supplied by reference TRBV2 and TRBJ2-6, is EPEVTQTPSHQVTQMGQEVILRCVPISNHLYFYWYRQILGQKVEFLVSFYNNEISEKSEIFDDQFSVERPDGSNFTLKIRSTKLEDSAMYFCASRRSSGANVLTFGAGSRLTVL.

The chain carries TRBV7-3 and TRBJ2-3; 11 bases line up with TRBD2. V lost 5 bases, J lost 0 bases, and 7 bases stayed unmatched. CDR1 and CDR2 from the germline V gene are SGHTA and FQGTGA. This CDR3 contains 17 residues. Written as DNA, the CDR3 is TGTGCCAGCAGCCGAGCGGGACTAGCGGATAGCACAGATACGCAGTATTTT. Protein product: CASSRAGLADSTDTQYF.

The chain has TRBV15 and TRBJ1-3; possible D gene TRBD1, 5 bases. Germline assignment: CDR1 LNHNV and CDR2 YYDKDF (reference sequence). Trimming took 8 bases from V and 7 from J, leaving 6 bases between them. The CDR3 has 10 residues. The CDR3 DNA follows: TGTGCCACCGGGGGGAACACCATATATTTT. Protein product: CATGGNTIYF. Combining the CDR3 with reference TRBV15 and TRBJ1-3 gives the whole variable domain DAMVIQNPRYQVTQFGKPVTLSCSQTLNHNVMYWYQQKSSQAPKLLFHYYDKDFNNEADTPDNFQSRRPNTSFCFLDIRSPGLGDTAMYLCATGGNTIYFGEGSWLTVV.

The gene calls are TRBV19 and TRBJ1-5, with D possibly TRBD1 on 6 matching bases. This CDR3 has 13 residues. Germline values: CDR1 LNHDA, CDR2 SQIVND (reference sequence). The ends were cut back, 5 bases at V and 2 bases at J, with 7 bases in the middle. The CDR3 protein is CASSWTGNQPQHF. For the CDR3, the DNA is TGTGCCAGTAGTTGGACAGGCAATCAGCCCCAGCATTTT. Full variable domain (rest looked up from reference TRBV19 and TRBJ1-5): DGGITQSPKYLFRKEGQNVTLSCEQNLNHDAMYWYRQDPGQGLRLIYYSQIVNDFQKGDIAEGYSVSREKKESFPLTVTSAQKNPTAFYLCASSWTGNQPQHFGDGTRLSIL.